This T cell receptor (beta chain) was captured in a study of cytomegalovirus exposure and HLA in healthy donors. The germline V and J ends were trimmed by 7 bases and 4 bases, with 12 bases remaining between them. The CDR3 contains 13 residues. Per the germline V gene, CDR1 is MDHEN and CDR2 is SYDVKM. This table comes from immunoSEQ multiplex PCR, and its TCRdb copy is limited to in-frame clones, with some not included. The sample records 150,000 or so clones, less than 90% being singletons. The rearrangement joins TRBV28 to TRBJ2-3; no definite D call. This clonotype originated in a woman between 18 and 30 years old in good health and CMV-seropositive. The sequenced sample was PBMCs. For the CDR3, the DNA is TGTGCCAGCACCACCCGGCGGCCAGATACGCAGTATTTT. Its protein product is CASTTRRPDTQYF.